The next 6 T cell receptor beta chains were all read from a single sample in a study of blood T cells in healthy people across ages. A second PCR, run for 7 to 11 cycles, used a sample-barcoded 5' primer plus a J-beta primer mix. MiXCR was run by TCRdb on the 5' RACE reads, yielding one entry per CDR3 protein. Of about 1.5 million distinct CDR3 sequences listed, under 55% are singletons. Sequencing was done on a sample of blood. Every receptor here comes from a woman aged 18-35 years in good health.

This clonotype was detected a few times. The chain couples TRBV20-1 to TRBJ2-5; 8 nucleotides match TRBD2. The germline CDR1 and CDR2 sequences are DFQATT and SNEGSKA (reference sequence). There are 13 residues in the CDR3. V dropped 6 bases and J dropped 5; count of bases not matched to a gene: 8. This CDR3 is CSATRLATETQYF. The CDR3 DNA reads as TGCAGTGCCACAAGACTAGCGACTGAGACCCAGTACTTC.

Note on this clonotype: A much larger clone sits a single nucleotide away, making a read error possible. The CDR3 DNA reads TGTGCCATCACTGAGACTTTAGGGACAGGAAACACTGAAGCTTTCTTT. Protein: CAITETLGTGNTEAFF. The V gene is TRBV10-3, the J gene TRBJ1-1, with 8 bases that match TRBD1. Germline CDR1 reads ENHRY; CDR2 reads SYGVKD. The CDR3 covers 16 residues.

J is TRBJ2-1 and V is TRBV7-3, with D possibly TRBD1 on 7 matching bases. The germline V gene has CDR1 SGHTA and CDR2 FQGTGA. The CDR3 runs 16 residues. V gave up 3 bases and J gave up 10 bases, with 22 bases separating them. CDR3 nucleotides: TGTGCCAGCAGCTTCCGACCCGGAGGGGGCAAAGGGGAGCAGTTCTTC. It translates to CASSFRPGGGKGEQFF.

As to this clonotype: One end of the junction varies from germline; a read error may be responsible. Written as DNA, the CDR3 is TGTGCCGGCAGCTTACCCTACAACACTGAAGCTTTCTTT. Its translation is CAGSLPYNTEAFF. The chain joins TRBV7-9 to TRBJ1-1; D unclear. There are 13 residues in the CDR3. The germline V gene encodes CDR1 SEHNR and CDR2 FQNEAQ (reference sequence).

This clonotype was counted once. This chain joins TRBV4-3 and TRBJ2-7; D may correspond to TRBD1 or TRBD2 (5 bases each). The CDR3 totals 15 residues. Trimming removed 1 base at V and 2 bases at J, with 12 bases between. Germline CDR1 is LGHNA and CDR2 is YSLEER. As DNA, the CDR3 is TGCGCCAGCAGCCAAGGGTGGGACGGGACCTACGAGCAGTACTTC. Its translation: CASSQGWDGTYEQYF.

This clonotype has at least ten counts. CDR3 DNA: TGTGCCAGCAGTTTATCCCCGGGACAAAACTATGGCTACACCTTC. It yields the protein CASSLSPGQNYGYTF. This rearrangement joins TRBV27 to TRBJ1-2, with D perhaps matching TRBD1 (6 bases). The germline V gene has CDR1 MNHEY and CDR2 SMNVEV (reference sequence). Trimming pared 0 bases from V and 2 bases from J, leaving 10 bases between. The CDR3 totals 15 residues.